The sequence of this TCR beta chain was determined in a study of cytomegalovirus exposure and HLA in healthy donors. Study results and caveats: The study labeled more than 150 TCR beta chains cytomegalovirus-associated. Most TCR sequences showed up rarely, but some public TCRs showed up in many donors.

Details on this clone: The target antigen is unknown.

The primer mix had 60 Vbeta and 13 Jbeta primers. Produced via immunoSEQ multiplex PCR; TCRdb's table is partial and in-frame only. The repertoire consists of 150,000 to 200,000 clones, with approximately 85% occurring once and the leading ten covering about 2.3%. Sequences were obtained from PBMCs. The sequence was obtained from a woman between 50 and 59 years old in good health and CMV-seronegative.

The DNA for the CDR3 is TGTGCCAGCAGCTCCTCCGGGACTACATACTACGAGCAGTACTTC. This translates into CASSSSGTTYYEQYF. The chain links TRBV7-2 to TRBJ2-7; TRBD2 aligns across 7 bases. The ends lost 4 bases at V and 3 bases at J; junction bases unmatched: 9. The CDR3 runs 15 residues. The germline V gene encodes CDR1 SGHTA and CDR2 FQGNSA. Filled out from reference TRBV7-2 and TRBJ2-7, the complete variable domain reads GAGVSQSPSNKVTEKGKDVELRCDPISGHTALYWYRQSLGQGLEFLIYFQGNSAPDKSGLPSDRFSAERTGGSVSTLTIQRTQQEDSAVYLCASSSSGTTYYEQYFGPGTRLTVT.